This T cell receptor (beta chain) was sequenced during a study of regulatory T cells in long-lasting Graves disease. Study at large: New Graves' disease cases had less than 3 months of antithyroid drugs.

Time point noted: newly diagnosed GD, antithyroid drugs for less than 3 months. Making the TCR library involved RNA that had been extracted from PBMCs. With 0 bases removed from V and 7 bases from J, the gap between germline ends came to 18 bases. Germline CDR1 LGHDT, CDR2 YNNKEL (reference sequence). The CDR3 totals 16 residues. Findings and caveats of the study: Gene preferences differed: TRBV28, TRBJ1-2, TRBJ2-5 in persistent cases.

This clonotype has a handful of counts. As yet, its antigen is unknown. To make TCR beta libraries, researchers used iRepertoire HTBI primers and Arm-PCR of CDR3 regions. Using its own MiXCR run on the multiplex PCR reads, TCRdb lists one record per CDR3 protein. The sample contains approximately 560,000 distinct CDR3 sequences, roughly a sixth of which appear only once. These records were also assigned to another study, of T cells in Graves' hyperthyroidism and ophthalmopathy. As that study records: HTBI primers drove first-round RT-PCR of the TCR CDR3.

The V gene is TRBV3-1, the J gene TRBJ1-1; D possibly corresponds to TRBD1 (6 bases). The source material was peripheral blood mononuclear cells (PBMCs), sampled at new diagnosis, from a patient treated with antithyroid drugs. The TCR sequence derives from a man aged 18 to 29 with Graves disease. The CDR3 DNA sequence: TGTGCCAGCAGCCAAGATAAGACGGACGAGGGGGGTGAAGCTTTCTTT. Amino acids: CASSQDKTDEGGEAFF.